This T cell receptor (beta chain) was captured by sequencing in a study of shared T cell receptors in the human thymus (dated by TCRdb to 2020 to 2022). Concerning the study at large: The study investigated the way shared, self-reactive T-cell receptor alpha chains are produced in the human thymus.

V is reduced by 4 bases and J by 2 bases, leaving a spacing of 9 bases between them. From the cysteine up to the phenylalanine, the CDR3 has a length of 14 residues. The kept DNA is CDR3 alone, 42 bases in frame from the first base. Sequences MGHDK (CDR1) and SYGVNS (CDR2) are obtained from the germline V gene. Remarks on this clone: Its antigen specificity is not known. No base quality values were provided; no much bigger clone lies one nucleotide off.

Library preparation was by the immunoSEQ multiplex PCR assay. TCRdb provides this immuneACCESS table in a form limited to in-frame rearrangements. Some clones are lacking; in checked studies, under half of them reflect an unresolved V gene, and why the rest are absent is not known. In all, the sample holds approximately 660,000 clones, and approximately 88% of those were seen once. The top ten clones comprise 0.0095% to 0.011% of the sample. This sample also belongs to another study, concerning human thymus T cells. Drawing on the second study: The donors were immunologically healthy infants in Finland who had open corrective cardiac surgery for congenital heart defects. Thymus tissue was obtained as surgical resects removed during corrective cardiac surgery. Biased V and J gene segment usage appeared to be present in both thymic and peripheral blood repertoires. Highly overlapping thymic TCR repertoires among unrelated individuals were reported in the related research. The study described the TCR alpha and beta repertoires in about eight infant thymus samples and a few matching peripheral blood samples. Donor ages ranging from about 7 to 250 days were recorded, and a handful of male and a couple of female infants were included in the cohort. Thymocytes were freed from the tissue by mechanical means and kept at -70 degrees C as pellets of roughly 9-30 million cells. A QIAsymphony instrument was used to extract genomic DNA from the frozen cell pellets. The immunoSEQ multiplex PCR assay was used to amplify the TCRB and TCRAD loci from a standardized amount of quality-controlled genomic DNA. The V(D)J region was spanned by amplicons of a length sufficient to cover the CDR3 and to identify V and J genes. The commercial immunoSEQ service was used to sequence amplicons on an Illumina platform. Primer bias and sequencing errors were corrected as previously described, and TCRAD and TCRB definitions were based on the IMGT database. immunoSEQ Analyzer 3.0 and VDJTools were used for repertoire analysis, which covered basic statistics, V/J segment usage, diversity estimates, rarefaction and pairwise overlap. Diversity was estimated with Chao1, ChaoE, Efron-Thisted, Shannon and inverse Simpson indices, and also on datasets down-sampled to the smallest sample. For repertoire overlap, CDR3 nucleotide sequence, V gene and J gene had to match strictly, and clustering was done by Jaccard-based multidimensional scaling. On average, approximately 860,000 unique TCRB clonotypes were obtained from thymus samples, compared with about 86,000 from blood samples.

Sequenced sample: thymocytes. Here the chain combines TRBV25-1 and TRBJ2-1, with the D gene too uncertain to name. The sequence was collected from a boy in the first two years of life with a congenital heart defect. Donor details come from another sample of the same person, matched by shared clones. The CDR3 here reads CASSGPSPYNEQFF. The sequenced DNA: TGTGCCAGCAGTGGGCCCTCCCCCTACAATGAGCAGTTCTTC.